A single sample is the source of the 19 T cell receptor beta chains below, sequenced in a study of T cell responses to AZD1222 COVID-19 vaccine. Generated by immunoSEQ multiplex PCR, the TCRdb table keeps only in-frame clones and is missing some. The sample yields 90,000 to 150,000 clones, about 90% seen once. The sequenced sample was peripheral blood, obtained on day 0 of AZD1222 vaccination. These receptors all come from an adult in good health.

This chain links TRBV6-6 with TRBJ1-2; D gene ambiguous. V was shortened by 5 bases and J by 4 bases, with 11 bases between the two germline ends. The V gene's germline CDR1 is MNHNY and CDR2 SVGAGI (reference sequence). The CDR3 covers 13 residues. CDR3 sequence reads: CASSHALSYGYTF. The CDR3 coding sequence is TGTGCCAGCAGTCACGCCTTATCCTATGGCTACACCTTC.

Here the CDR3 reads CASSSFVGKNIQYF. The CDR3 coding sequence is TGTGCCAGCAGTTCCTTTGTAGGCAAAAACATTCAGTACTTC. V is TRBV27 and J is TRBJ2-4; D is ambiguous. The CDR3 has 14 amino acids. CDR1 MNHEY and CDR2 SMNVEV come from the germline V gene (reference sequence). V was trimmed by 4 bases and J by 3 bases, leaving 10 bases between them.

V and J are TRBV3-1 (or the pseudogene TRBV3-2) and TRBJ1-6; D call uncertain. The germline V and J ends were trimmed by 8 bases and 0 bases, with 17 bases remaining between them. Germline lookup yields CDR1 LGHDT and CDR2 YNNKEL (reference sequence). The CDR3 is made up of 17 amino acids. The CDR3 sequence: CASRPGSGSSYNSPLHF. Here the CDR3 DNA reads TGTGCCAGCCGACCGGGGTCCGGGAGCTCCTATAATTCACCCCTCCACTTT.

The V and J genes are TRBV27 and TRBJ1-1; D is perhaps TRBD1 (5 bases). This CDR3 region has 19 residues. V was shortened by 4 bases and J by 5 bases, with 29 bases between the two germline ends. Germline V gene data show CDR1 as MNHEY and CDR2 as SMNVEV (reference sequence). CDR3 DNA: TGTGCCAGCAGTTCGCGAGGGACTGACAGACCAGAAAAGGGGACTGAAGCTTTCTTT. This codes for CASSSRGTDRPEKGTEAFF.

This sequence joins TRBV5-1 and TRBJ2-7; 10 bases are shared with TRBD1. The CDR3 loop spans 14 amino acids. After removal of 0 bases from V and 12 bases from J, the junction contained 9 bases not matched to a gene. Germline V CDR1 and CDR2: SGHRS, YFSETQ. CDR3 region: CASSLAGTGAHAYF. CDR3 nucleotide sequence: TGCGCCAGCAGCTTGGCCGGGACAGGGGCTCATGCGTACTTC. Supplemented by reference TRBV5-1 and TRBJ2-7, the full variable domain reads KAGVTQTPRYLIKTRGQQVTLSCSPISGHRSVSWYQQTPGQGLQFLFEYFSETQRNKGNFPGRFSGRQFSNSRSEMNVSTLELGDSALYLCASSLAGTGAHAYFGPGTRLTVT.

The rearrangement links TRBV2 to TRBJ1-1, with 8 bases matching TRBD1. V was clipped by 8 bases and J by 8 bases; unmatched bases: 4. The CDR3 contains 11 residues. Per germline, CDR1 SNHLY and CDR2 FYNNEI. The CDR3 DNA reads TGTGCCAGCGGGACAGGAGGGGAAGCTTTCTTT. It yields the protein CASGTGGEAFF.

The genes are TRBV6-2 or TRBV6-3 and TRBJ1-5; TRBD1 might be the D (6 bases). Trimming left V 6 bases short and J 4 bases short, with 13 bases between. CDR1 and CDR2 (germline): MNHEY, SVGEGT. CDR3 length: 14 amino acids. This CDR3 reads CASSNRDTNQPQHF. The CDR3 DNA reads TGTGCCAGCAGCAACCGGGACACTAATCAGCCCCAGCATTTT.

Turning to this clone: In the same sample, other DNA sequences code for this CDR3. The chain joins TRBV7-6 to TRBJ1-5; no firm D call. The V gene lost 5 bases and the J gene lost 0 bases, with 14 bases spanning the gap. There are 16 residues in the CDR3. Looked up from germline, CDR1 is SGHVS and CDR2 is FNYEAQ. DNA for the CDR3: TGTGCCAGCAGCCCCCGTGGACGAGATAGCAATCAGCCCCAGCATTTT. It specifies CASSPRGRDSNQPQHF.

V usage is TRBV2 and J usage is TRBJ1-2; 9 bases line up with TRBD1. CDR1 and CDR2 (germline): SNHLY, FYNNEI. This CDR3 region has 13 residues. J gave up 6 bases and V 5 bases, and 4 bases lay outside the gene matches. CDR3 nucleotides: TGTGCCAGCAGTATTCGGACAGGGGATGGCTACACCTTC. Translated, it gives CASSIRTGDGYTF.

This chain uses TRBV4-1 with TRBJ1-1, with a weak D call TRBD1 (6 bases). The CDR3 is made up of 18 amino acids. Germline-derived CDR1 and CDR2 are MGHRA and YSYEKL. Deletions cut 0 bases from V and 3 bases from J, with 20 bases between. CDR3 protein: CASSQDRTGRAEDTEAFF. The CDR3 DNA sequence: TGCGCCAGCAGCCAAGATAGAACAGGGCGGGCGGAGGACACTGAAGCTTTCTTT.

The V and J genes are TRBV4-2 and TRBJ2-2; 12 nucleotides agree with TRBD2. The V gene end was trimmed by 3 bases and the J gene end by 6 bases; junction bases not matched to a gene: 5. The CDR3 covers 16 residues. CDR1 and CDR2 from the germline V gene are LGHNA and YNFKEQ. CDR3 bases: TGTGCCAGCAGCCAGGGACTAGCGGGCCCGCCCGGGGAGCTGTTTTTT. It yields the protein CASSQGLAGPPGELFF.

This chain joins TRBV5-1 and TRBJ2-5; TRBD2 matches at 9 bases. The CDR3 has 15 amino acids. Germline V gene sequence: CDR1 SGHRS, CDR2 YFSETQ. The trim removed 1 base at V and 1 base at J, leaving 2 bases unmatched. The CDR3 coding sequence is TGCGCCAGCAGCTTGCGGCGGGAGGGCCAAGAGACCCAGTACTTC. This translates into CASSLRREGQETQYF.

V usage is TRBV24-1 and J usage is TRBJ2-7; the D is unclear. Trimming shortened V by 3 bases and J by 2 bases, and 13 bases separated the two germline ends. CDR3 length equals 15 residues. Germline V gene sequence: CDR1 KGHDR, CDR2 SFDVKD. The CDR3 DNA is TGTGCCACCAGTGATGACACCCCCCTGACCTACGAGCAGTACTTC. Translating gives CATSDDTPLTYEQYF.

V is TRBV27 and J is TRBJ2-5, with D unresolved. V was cut by 0 bases and J by 0 bases, with 11 bases left in between. This CDR3 comprises 16 residues. Germline CDR1 and CDR2: MNHEY and SMNVEV (reference sequence). The CDR3 DNA reads as TGTGCCAGCAGTTTATCGCCTCGACACCACCAAGAGACCCAGTACTTC. The encoded protein is CASSLSPRHHQETQYF.

V gene TRBV12-3 or TRBV12-4 combines with J gene TRBJ2-2; D not certain. This CDR3 has 11 residues. Trimming removed 6 bases from V and 3 bases from J, with 2 bases in between. CDR3 nucleotides: TGTGCCAGCAGAGACACCGGGGAGCTGTTTTTT. This encodes CASRDTGELFF.

The chain couples TRBV5-1 to TRBJ2-3, with 7 nucleotides matching TRBD1. The trim removed 4 bases at V and 0 bases at J, leaving 5 bases unmatched. The CDR3 consists of 15 residues. Germline values: CDR1 SGHRS, CDR2 YFSETQ. CDR3 bases: TGCGCCAGCAGCCTAACAGGGGTTAGCACAGATACGCAGTATTTT. Translating it yields CASSLTGVSTDTQYF.

Only a few counts were recorded for this clone. This chain joins TRBV18 and TRBJ1-1; 8 positions match TRBD1. J was trimmed by 3 bases and V by 3 bases; bases with no gene match: 3. The CDR3 runs 14 residues. Germline CDR1 and CDR2: KGHSH and LQKENI. CDR3 sequence reads: CASSPTGADTEAFF. DNA of the CDR3: TGTGCCAGCTCACCGACAGGGGCGGACACTGAAGCTTTCTTT.

This chain connects TRBV6-5 to TRBJ1-4; 8 bases line up with TRBD1. Germline V gene lookup returns CDR1 MNHEY and CDR2 SVGAGI. CDR3 size: 15 residues. J lost 2 bases, V lost 6 bases, and 5 bases had no gene match. The CDR3: CASRTRGRTNEKLFF. The CDR3 bases are TGTGCCAGCAGGACCAGGGGGCGGACTAATGAAAAACTGTTTTTT.

The J gene is TRBJ2-5, the V gene TRBV15; D is ambiguous. The CDR3 runs to 15 residues. Trimming stripped 1 base from V and 3 bases from J, with 12 bases between. Germline V gene sequence: CDR1 LNHNV, CDR2 YYDKDF (reference sequence). This CDR3 is CATSRVRASKETQYF. CDR3 nucleotide sequence: TGTGCCACCAGCAGAGTTCGGGCCAGTAAAGAGACCCAGTACTTC.